The clone carrying this T cell receptor beta chain was seen many times. What it binds is unknown. These data are taken from a study of naive and memory T cell subsets. Two oligonucleotides, mixed equimolar, formed the beta constant-region primer covering TRBC1 and TRBC2. Nested alpha and beta constant-region primers with the SP2 primer drove four PCR rounds on ligated cDNA. TCRdb analysed the UMI-ligation and nested PCR reads with MiXCR anew, one entry per CDR3 protein. Of approximately 100,000 distinct CDR3 sequences in the sample, more than 14% were seen once. Study-wide points: Possibly reflecting memory cells re-expressing CD45RA, a few larger clonotypes occurred in naive repertoires, especially CD8.

The V gene lost 4 bases and the J gene lost 4 bases, with 8 bases spanning the gap. CDR3 length: 12 residues. Per the germline V gene, CDR1 is MNHEY and CDR2 is SMNVEV (reference sequence). This chain joins TRBV27 and TRBJ2-7; D is ambiguous. The TCR comes from a human donor in good health. Sequenced material: naive CD8+ T cells from blood. CDR3 sequence (DNA): TGTGCCAGCAGTTCCACGTCTTACGAGCAGTACTTC. This gives the protein CASSSTSYEQYF.